This TCR beta chain came from a study of blood T cell repertoires in COVID-19. Study context: Acute and convalescent COVID-19 specimens originated in the United States, Italy and Spain.

The assay was immunoSEQ multiplex PCR, and TCRdb's table has in-frame clones only and misses some. In the table there are 250,000 to 300,000 clones, 85% to 90% of which are singletons. Everyone who took part was about 18 to 89 years old, and they came from about two dozen US areas. The ends were cut back, 3 bases at V and 3 bases at J, with 8 bases in the middle. Germline V gives CDR1 ENHRY, CDR2 SYGVKD. This CDR3 region has 14 residues. This chain uses TRBV10-3 with TRBJ2-2; D perhaps matches TRBD2 (6 bases). Sequenced: PBMCs or T cells enriched from blood (not recorded which). The clonotype was recovered from a man aged 18 to 30 who had recovered from COVID-19. The DNA for the CDR3 is TGTGCCATCAGTGAAGGGGAGGACACCGGGGAGCTGTTTTTT. Its translation: CAISEGEDTGELFF.